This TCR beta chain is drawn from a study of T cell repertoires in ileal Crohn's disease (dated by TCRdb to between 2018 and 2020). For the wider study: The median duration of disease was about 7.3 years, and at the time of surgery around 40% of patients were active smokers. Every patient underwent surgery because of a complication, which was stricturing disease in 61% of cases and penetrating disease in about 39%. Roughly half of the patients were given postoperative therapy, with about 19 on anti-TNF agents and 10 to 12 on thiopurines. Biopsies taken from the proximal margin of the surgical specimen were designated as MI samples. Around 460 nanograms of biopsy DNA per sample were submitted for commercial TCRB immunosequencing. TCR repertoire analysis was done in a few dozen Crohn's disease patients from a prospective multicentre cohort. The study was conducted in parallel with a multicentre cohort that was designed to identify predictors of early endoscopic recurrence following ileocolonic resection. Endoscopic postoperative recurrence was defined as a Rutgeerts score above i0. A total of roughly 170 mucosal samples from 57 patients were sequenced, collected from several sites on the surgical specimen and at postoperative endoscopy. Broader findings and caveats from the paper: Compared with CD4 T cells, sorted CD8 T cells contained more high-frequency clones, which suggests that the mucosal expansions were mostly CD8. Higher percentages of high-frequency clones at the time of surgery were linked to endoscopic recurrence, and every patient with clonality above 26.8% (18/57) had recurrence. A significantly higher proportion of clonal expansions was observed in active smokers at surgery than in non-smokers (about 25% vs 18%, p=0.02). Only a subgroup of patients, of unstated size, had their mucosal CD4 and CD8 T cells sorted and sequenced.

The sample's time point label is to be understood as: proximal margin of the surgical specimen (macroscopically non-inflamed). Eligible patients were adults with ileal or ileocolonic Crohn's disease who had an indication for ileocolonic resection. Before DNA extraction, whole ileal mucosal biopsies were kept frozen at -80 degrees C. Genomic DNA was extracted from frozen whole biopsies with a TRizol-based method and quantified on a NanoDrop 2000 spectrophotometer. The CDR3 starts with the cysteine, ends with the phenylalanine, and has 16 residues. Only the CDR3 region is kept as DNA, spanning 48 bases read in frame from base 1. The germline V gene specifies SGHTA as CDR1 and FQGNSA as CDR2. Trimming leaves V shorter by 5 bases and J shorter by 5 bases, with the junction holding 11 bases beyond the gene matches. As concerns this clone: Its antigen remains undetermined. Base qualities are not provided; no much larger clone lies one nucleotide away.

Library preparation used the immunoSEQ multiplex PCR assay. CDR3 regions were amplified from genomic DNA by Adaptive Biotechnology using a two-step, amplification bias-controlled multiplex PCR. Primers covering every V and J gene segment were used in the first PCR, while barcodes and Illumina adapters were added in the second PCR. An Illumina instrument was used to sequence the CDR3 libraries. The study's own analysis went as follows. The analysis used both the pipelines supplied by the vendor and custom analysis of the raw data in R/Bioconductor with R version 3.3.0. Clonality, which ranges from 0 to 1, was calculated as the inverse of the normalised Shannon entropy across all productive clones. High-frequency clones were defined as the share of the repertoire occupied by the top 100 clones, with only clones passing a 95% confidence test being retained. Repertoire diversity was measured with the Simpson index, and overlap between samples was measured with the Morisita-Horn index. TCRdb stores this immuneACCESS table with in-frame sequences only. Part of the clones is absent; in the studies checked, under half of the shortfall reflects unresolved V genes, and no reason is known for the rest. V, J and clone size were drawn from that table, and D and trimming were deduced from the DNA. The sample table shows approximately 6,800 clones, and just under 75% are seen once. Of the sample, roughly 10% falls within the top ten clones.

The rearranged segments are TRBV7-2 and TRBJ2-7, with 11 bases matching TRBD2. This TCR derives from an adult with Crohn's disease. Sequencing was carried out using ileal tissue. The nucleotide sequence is TGTGCCAGCAGCGCCTTTAGCGGGAGGGCCGAAGACGAGCAGTACTTC. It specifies CASSAFSGRAEDEQYF. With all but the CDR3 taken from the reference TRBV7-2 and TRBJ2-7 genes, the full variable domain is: GAGVSQSPSNKVTEKGKDVELRCDPISGHTALYWYRQSLGQGLEFLIYFQGNSAPDKSGLPSDRFSAERTGGSVSTLTIQRTQQEDSAVYLCASSAFSGRAEDEQYFGPGTRLTVT.